The 11 T cell receptor beta chains reported below all come from one sample, sequenced in a study of blood T cells in healthy people across ages. Sample-barcoded 5' priming and a J-beta primer mix drove a second PCR of about 6 to 12 cycles. TCRdb itself ran the 5' RACE reads through MiXCR, one entry per CDR3 protein. The data show around 800,000 distinct CDR3 sequences, roughly 24% seen once. The same data also went into a second study, on T cells of mothers and their children.

Sequenced sample: blood. The receptors were gathered from a boy aged 5-17 years in good health.

This clonotype showed up just a few times. The chain combines TRBV7-6 with TRBJ2-5, with a weak D call TRBD2 (7 bases). The V and J ends lost 5 bases and 5 bases respectively, with 18 bases between them. This CDR3 has 15 residues. Germline assignment: CDR1 SGHVS and CDR2 FNYEAQ. CDR3: CASSPQGGGEETQYF. CDR3 in DNA: TGTGCCAGCAGCCCCCAAGGGGGGGGAGAGGAGACCCAGTACTTC.

J is TRBJ2-1 and V is TRBV24-1; 11 bases agree with TRBD1. The CDR3 is 19 residues long. V lost 4 bases to trimming and J lost 2 bases; unmatched junction nucleotides: 12. The germline V gene has CDR1 KGHDR and CDR2 SFDVKD. For the CDR3, the DNA is TGTGCCACCAGTGACAGTCCCGGGACAGGGGGGAGGACCTACAATGAGCAGTTCTTC. Protein product: CATSDSPGTGGRTYNEQFF.

The CDR3 nucleotides read TGTGCCACCATCGAGGGTAGCAATCAGCCCCAGCATTTT. It yields the protein CATIEGSNQPQHF. V usage is TRBV24-1 and J usage is TRBJ1-5; D is undetermined. The germline V and J ends were trimmed by 8 bases and 0 bases, with 7 bases remaining between them. This CDR3 has 13 residues. Germline loops: CDR1 KGHDR, CDR2 SFDVKD.

This clonotype was observed a few times. The V and J genes are TRBV4-1 and TRBJ2-7; D call uncertain. CDR3 size: 16 residues. Deletions cut 1 base from V and 3 bases from J, with 16 bases between. Germline CDR1 reads MGHRA; CDR2 reads YSYEKL. The CDR3 region is CASSQAGIGERYEQYF. As DNA, the CDR3 is TGCGCCAGCAGCCAAGCTGGTATCGGAGAACGCTACGAGCAGTACTTC.

This clonotype was observed a handful of times. The chain combines TRBV14 with TRBJ2-2; a weak D match, TRBD2 (5 bases). V was shortened by 4 bases and J by 6 bases, with 12 bases between the two germline ends. The CDR3 sequence is 14 residues long. CDR1 and CDR2 (germline): SGHDN, FVKESK. The DNA of the CDR3 is TGTGCCAGCAGCCGCAGCGGAGATTCCGGGGAGCTGTTTTTT. Translated, it gives CASSRSGDSGELFF.

The CDR3 spells CSATPGEDTGELFF. The CDR3 DNA is TGCAGTGCTACCCCAGGGGAGGACACCGGGGAGCTGTTTTTT. The chain joins TRBV20-1 to TRBJ2-2; D is perhaps TRBD1 or TRBD2 (6 bases each). Germline CDR1 DFQATT, CDR2 SNEGSKA (reference sequence). The CDR3 has 14 amino acids. V gave up 4 bases and J gave up 3 bases, with 12 bases separating them.

There are a few counts of this clonotype. The rearrangement uses TRBV7-9 and TRBJ2-5, with D unresolved. Germline V gene lookup returns CDR1 SEHNR and CDR2 FQNEAQ (reference sequence). The CDR3 spans 15 residues. Trimming removed 1 base from V and 0 bases from J, with 9 bases in between. The CDR3 bases are TGTGCCAGCAGCTTAGTACGAGACTACCAAGAGACCCAGTACTTC. This sequence encodes CASSLVRDYQETQYF.

The chain employs TRBV19 and TRBJ1-1, with a weak D call TRBD1 (6 bases). Germline V gives CDR1 LNHDA, CDR2 SQIVND (reference sequence). V lost 5 bases and J 6 bases, leaving 19 bases between the germline ends. This CDR3 spans 15 amino acids. DNA for the CDR3: TGTGCCAGTAGTGCTGGAGACGGGGGCAGGGCTGAAGCTTTCTTT. Its protein is CASSAGDGGRAEAFF.

The chain couples TRBV6-4 to TRBJ2-3; either TRBD1 or TRBD2 may supply D (5 bases each). CDR3 size: 15 residues. V lost 2 bases to trimming and J lost 7 bases, with 16 bases between them. CDR1 and CDR2 (germline): MRHNA, SNTAGT. The CDR3 here is CASSDSPGPANTQYF. CDR3 nucleotides: TGTGCCAGCAGTGACAGTCCGGGACCGGCCAATACGCAGTATTTT.

This rearrangement joins TRBV20-1 to TRBJ1-2, with 7 positions matching TRBD1. The CDR3 has 13 residues. Germline loops: CDR1 DFQATT, CDR2 SNEGSKA (reference sequence). After removal of 6 bases from V and 3 bases from J, the junction contained 7 bases not matched to a gene. CDR3 nucleotide sequence: TGCAGTGCCGGGACAGCCGGGGACTATGGCTACACCTTC. Encoded protein: CSAGTAGDYGYTF.

CDR3 DNA: TGTGCCAGCAGTTACCGGACAGTGGCCGGAAACACCATATATTTT. Translated, it gives CASSYRTVAGNTIYF. The rearrangement links TRBV6-6 to TRBJ1-3; the D gene is possibly TRBD1 (6 bases). V was clipped by 2 bases and J by 4 bases, with 12 bases between them. This CDR3 is 15 amino acids long. The germline gives CDR1 MNHNY, CDR2 SVGAGI (reference sequence).